This T cell receptor (beta chain) appears in the sequencing data of a study of T-cell reconstitution after alpha-beta-depleted transplantation in children. A library of TCRbeta sequences, prepared with unique molecular identifiers, was generated. TCRdb processed the PCR reads anew with MiXCR; each CDR3 protein has one entry. The table lists 700,000 to 850,000 distinct CDR3 sequences, 16% of them singletons. Study-wide points: Hyperexpanded clones declined; after one year, newly produced T cells mostly supplied diversity.

This clonotype was recorded only once. Its specificity is unknown. This material consisted of PBMCs, mostly from graft donor cells, taken 360 days after TCRalphabeta/CD19-depleted stem cell transplant. The clonotype comes from a male patient aged 10 to 17 who had a stem cell transplant for acute lymphoblastic leukemia, so the T cells may come from the graft donor.

This CDR3 reads CASRETGSYGYTF. CDR3 bases: TGTGCCAGCAGAGAAACAGGCTCCTATGGCTACACCTTC. The genes are TRBV2 and TRBJ1-2; TRBD1 is a possible D gene (5 bases). Trimming pared 6 bases from V and 4 bases from J, leaving 12 bases between. The CDR3 covers 13 residues. The germline V gene has CDR1 SNHLY and CDR2 FYNNEI.